The clone carrying this T cell receptor (beta chain) was picked up one time. This sample is part of a study of blood T cell repertoires in COVID-19. Turning to the study itself: COVID-19 samples, acute and convalescent, were from the United States, Italy and Spain.

In the authors' methods: Researchers report that nucleated cell counts were estimated from reference gene primer amplification. Data came from immunoSEQ multiplex PCR; TCRdb stores just in-frame clones and leaves some out. D and trimming were read from the DNA, whereas the V and J calls and clone size are those reported in that table. The sample yields approximately 100,000 clones, about 90% seen once. The source is a woman aged 60-70 years with acute or convalescent COVID-19. Sequenced sample: peripheral blood.

The CDR3 sequence is CAISESGLRTWGYNEQFF. CDR3 bases: TGTGCCATCAGTGAGTCGGGGCTGCGCACTTGGGGCTACAATGAGCAGTTCTTC. V and J are TRBV10-3 and TRBJ2-1; the D gene is possibly TRBD1 (5 bases). The CDR3 covers 18 residues. Trimming left V 0 bases short and J 3 bases short, with 18 bases between. Per germline, CDR1 ENHRY and CDR2 SYGVKD.